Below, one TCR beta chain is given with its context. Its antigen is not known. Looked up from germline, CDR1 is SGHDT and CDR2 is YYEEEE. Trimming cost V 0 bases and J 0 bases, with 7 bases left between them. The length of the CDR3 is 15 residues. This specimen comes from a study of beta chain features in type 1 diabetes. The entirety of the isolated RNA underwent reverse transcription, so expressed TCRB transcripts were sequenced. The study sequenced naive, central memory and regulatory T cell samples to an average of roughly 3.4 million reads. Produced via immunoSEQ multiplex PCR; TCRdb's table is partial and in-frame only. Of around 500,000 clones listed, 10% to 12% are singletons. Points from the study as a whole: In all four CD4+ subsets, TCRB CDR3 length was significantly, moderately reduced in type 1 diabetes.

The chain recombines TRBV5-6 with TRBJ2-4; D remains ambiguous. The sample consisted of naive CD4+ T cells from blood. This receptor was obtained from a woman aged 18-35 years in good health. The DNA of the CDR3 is TGTGCCAGCAGCTTGGGTGTGTTAGCCAAAAACATTCAGTACTTC. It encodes CASSLGVLAKNIQYF.